The rows below give T cell receptor beta chains drawn from one sample of a study of blood T cell repertoires in COVID-19. Using immunoSEQ multiplex PCR, the repertoire was profiled, and TCRdb retains in-frame clones only, with some absent. The sample has about 250,000 clones, around 80% seen once. Input material: PBMCs or T cells enriched from blood (not recorded which). These receptors were obtained from a man aged 35-49 years who had been exposed to COVID-19. Both conserved end residues are part of each CDR3. The order of the fields is J gene, V gene, clone size, D gene, CDR3 DNA, CDR3 protein. The D gene is left open where the match is weak. Size is omitted from some rows. Given values are once, few, many or a class for expanded clones.

TRBJ1-2,TRBV19,NA,NA,TGTGCCAGTAGTATCCTCGACAGGAACTATGGCTACACCTTC,CASSILDRNYGYTF
TRBJ1-2,TRBV28,NA,NA,TGTGCCAGCACCCTGGGCTCACTTGGATATGGCTACACCTTC,CASTLGSLGYGYTF
TRBJ1-1,TRBV6-5,NA,TRBD1,TGTGCCAGCACTCCGACAGGGTTCACTGAAGCTTTCTTT,CASTPTGFTEAFF
TRBJ2-1,TRBV11-3,NA,TRBD1,TGTGCCAGCAGCTTGACAGGGGCGTACAATGAGCAGTTCTTC,CASSLTGAYNEQFF
TRBJ1-6,TRBV7-3,NA,TRBD1,TGTGCCAGCAGCCTCAGGGGGCTCGGCAATTCACCCCTCCACTTT,CASSLRGLGNSPLHF
TRBJ1-1,TRBV30,NA,NA,TGTGCCTGGATACCAGGGCGGACTGAAGCTTTCTTT,CAWIPGRTEAFF
TRBJ2-7,TRBV18,NA,NA,TGTGCCAGCTCACCCTCTGCTGGGAGCCTAGCCATCTACGAGCAGTACTTC,CASSPSAGSLAIYEQYF
TRBJ2-2,TRBV7-3,NA,TRBD2,TGTGCCAGCAGCCCGGGGGGTTCGAGCGGGGAGCTGTTTTTT,CASSPGGSSGELFF
TRBJ2-1,TRBV5-1,NA,TRBD2,TGCGCCAGCAGCGGGCGAACGGGAGGACACAATGAGCAGTTCTTC,CASSGRTGGHNEQFF
TRBJ1-6,TRBV9,NA,TRBD1,TGTGCCAGCAGCGCAGGGGACAGTGGATCACCCCTCCACTTT,CASSAGDSGSPLHF
TRBJ2-4,TRBV5-5,NA,NA,TGTGCCAGCAGCCCACGCGGGGGCGGGGGAGCCAAAAACATTCAGTACTTC,CASSPRGGGGAKNIQYF
TRBJ1-5,TRBV6-1,NA,NA,TGTGCCAGCAGTGATCCCGGGGGTGTGCCCCAGCATTTT,CASSDPGGVPQHF
TRBJ1-2,TRBV19,NA,NA,TGTGCCAGTACTACCCAGGGGATAATATATGGCTACACCTTC,CASTTQGIIYGYTF
TRBJ2-2,TRBV7-3,NA,TRBD2,TGTGCCAGCAAGCGACGGGAGGCTACCGGGGAGCTGTTTTTT,CASKRREATGELFF
TRBJ1-2,TRBV7-9,NA,NA,TGTGCCAGCAGCTTATCAGATTATGGCTACACCTTC,CASSLSDYGYTF
TRBJ1-2,TRBV12-3/TRBV12-4,once,TRBD1,TGTGCCAGCAGTTCAGGGGGATTTGATGGCTACACCTTC,CASSSGGFDGYTF
TRBJ2-1,TRBV9,NA,TRBD1,TGTGCCAGCAGCGTCCAGGACAGGGCTTACAATGAGCAGTTCTTC,CASSVQDRAYNEQFF
TRBJ2-3,TRBV5-1,NA,NA,TGCGCCAGCAGCTCACCGGGGAGCACAGATACGCAGTATTTT,CASSSPGSTDTQYF
TRBJ1-2,TRBV25-1,NA,NA,TGTGCCAGCAGTTTTTCCAGCGGGGGAACGGAGGGCTACACCTTC,CASSFSSGGTEGYTF
TRBJ1-2,TRBV5-4,NA,NA,TGTGCCAGCAGCTCAATAGACAGGACCTATCGTGGCTACACCTTC,CASSSIDRTYRGYTF
TRBJ2-1,TRBV6-1,few,TRBD2,TGTGCCAGCAGTGAAACTAGCGGGATCTACAATGAGCAGTTCTTC,CASSETSGIYNEQFF
TRBJ2-2,TRBV5-6,NA,NA,TGTGCCAGCAGCTTTTTTGGGGCGGGGCTAACGAACACCGGGGAGCTGTTTTTT,CASSFFGAGLTNTGELFF
TRBJ2-2,TRBV5-4,NA,NA,TGTGCCAGCAGCTTGGCCAGGCCCCCCGGGGAGCTGTTTTTT,CASSLARPPGELFF